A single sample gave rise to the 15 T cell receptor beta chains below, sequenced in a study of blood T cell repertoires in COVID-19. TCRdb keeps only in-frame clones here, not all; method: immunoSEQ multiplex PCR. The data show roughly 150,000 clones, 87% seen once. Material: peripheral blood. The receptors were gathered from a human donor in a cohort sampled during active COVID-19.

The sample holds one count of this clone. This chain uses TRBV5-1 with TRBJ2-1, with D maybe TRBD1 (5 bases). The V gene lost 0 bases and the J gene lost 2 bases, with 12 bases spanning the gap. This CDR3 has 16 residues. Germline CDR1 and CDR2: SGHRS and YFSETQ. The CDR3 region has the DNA TGCGCCAGCAGCTTGGGGGGCAAGAGGACCTACAATGAGCAGTTCTTC. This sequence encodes CASSLGGKRTYNEQFF.

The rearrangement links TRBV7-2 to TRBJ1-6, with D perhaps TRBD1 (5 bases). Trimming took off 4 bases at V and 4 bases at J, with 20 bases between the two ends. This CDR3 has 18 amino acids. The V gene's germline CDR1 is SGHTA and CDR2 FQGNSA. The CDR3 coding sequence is TGTGCCAGCAGCTCACCGACAGCCCATGGAGTTTATAATTCACCCCTCCACTTT. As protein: CASSSPTAHGVYNSPLHF.

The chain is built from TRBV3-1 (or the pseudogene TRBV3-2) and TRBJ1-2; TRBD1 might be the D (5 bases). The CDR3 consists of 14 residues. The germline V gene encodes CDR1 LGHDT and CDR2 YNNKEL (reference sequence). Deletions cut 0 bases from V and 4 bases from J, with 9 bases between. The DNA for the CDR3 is TGTGCCAGCAGCCAAGAGGGGCAGGTCTATGGCTACACCTTC. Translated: CASSQEGQVYGYTF.

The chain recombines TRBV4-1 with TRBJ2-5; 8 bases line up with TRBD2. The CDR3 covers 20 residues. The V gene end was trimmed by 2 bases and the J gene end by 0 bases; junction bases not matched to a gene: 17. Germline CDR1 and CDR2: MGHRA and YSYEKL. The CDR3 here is CASSQPPHRLKAGDQETQYF. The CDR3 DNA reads TGCGCCAGCAGCCAACCCCCCCACAGGTTAAAAGCGGGAGACCAAGAGACCCAGTACTTC.

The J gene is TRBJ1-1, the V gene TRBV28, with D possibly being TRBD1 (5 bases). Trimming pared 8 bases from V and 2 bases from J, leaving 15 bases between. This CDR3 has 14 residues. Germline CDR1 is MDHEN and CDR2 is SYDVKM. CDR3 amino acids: CASGGARSNTEAFF. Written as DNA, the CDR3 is TGTGCCAGCGGAGGGGCCAGGTCAAACACTGAAGCTTTCTTT.

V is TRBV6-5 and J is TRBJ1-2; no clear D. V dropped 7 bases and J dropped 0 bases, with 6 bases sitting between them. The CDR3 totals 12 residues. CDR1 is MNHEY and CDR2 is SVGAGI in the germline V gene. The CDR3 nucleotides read TGTGCCAGCAAGCCATCTAACTATGGCTACACCTTC. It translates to CASKPSNYGYTF.

The CDR3 is CAISDREPYEQYF. The CDR3 DNA sequence: TGTGCCATCAGTGACAGGGAACCCTACGAGCAGTACTTC. This chain links TRBV10-3 with TRBJ2-7, with a weak D call TRBD1 (5 bases). V was clipped by 3 bases and J by 2 bases, with 8 bases between them. The CDR3 sequence is 13 residues long. The germline V gene has CDR1 ENHRY and CDR2 SYGVKD.

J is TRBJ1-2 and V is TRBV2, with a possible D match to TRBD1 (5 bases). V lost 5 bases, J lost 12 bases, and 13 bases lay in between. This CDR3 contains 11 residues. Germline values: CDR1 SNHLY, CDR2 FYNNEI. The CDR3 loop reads CASSSGRRDTF. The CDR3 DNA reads TGTGCCAGCAGTTCAGGGCGACGGGACACCTTC.

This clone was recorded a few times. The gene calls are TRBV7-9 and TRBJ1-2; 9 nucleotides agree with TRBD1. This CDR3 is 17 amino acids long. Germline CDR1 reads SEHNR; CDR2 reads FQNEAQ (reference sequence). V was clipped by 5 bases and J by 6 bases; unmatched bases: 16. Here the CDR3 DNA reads TGTGCCAGCAGCCGAGGAGGACAGGGGTCGACCCGGGATGGCTACACCTTC. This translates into CASSRGGQGSTRDGYTF.

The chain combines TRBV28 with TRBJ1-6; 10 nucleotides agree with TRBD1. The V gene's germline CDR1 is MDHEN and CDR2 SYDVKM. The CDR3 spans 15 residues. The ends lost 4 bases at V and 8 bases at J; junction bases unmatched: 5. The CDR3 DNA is TGTGCCAGCAGTTCCTCCGGGACAGGGGATTCACCCCTCCACTTT. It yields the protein CASSSSGTGDSPLHF.

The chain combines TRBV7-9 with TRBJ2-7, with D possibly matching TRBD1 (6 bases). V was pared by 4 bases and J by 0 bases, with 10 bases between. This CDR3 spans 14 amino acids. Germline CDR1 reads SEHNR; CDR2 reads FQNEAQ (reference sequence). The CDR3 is CASSSTGHSYEQYF. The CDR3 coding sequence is TGTGCCAGCAGCTCGACAGGACACTCCTACGAGCAGTACTTC.

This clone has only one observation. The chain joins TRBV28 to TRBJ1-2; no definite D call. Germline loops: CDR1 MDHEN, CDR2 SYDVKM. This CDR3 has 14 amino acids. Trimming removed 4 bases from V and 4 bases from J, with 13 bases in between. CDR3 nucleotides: TGTGCCAGCAGTTCAAGCCTCCAAACCTATGGCTACACCTTC. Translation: CASSSSLQTYGYTF.

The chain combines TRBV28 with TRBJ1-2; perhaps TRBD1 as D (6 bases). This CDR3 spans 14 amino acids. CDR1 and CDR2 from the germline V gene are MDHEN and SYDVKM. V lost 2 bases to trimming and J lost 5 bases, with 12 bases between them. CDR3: CASSLGQQGYGYTF. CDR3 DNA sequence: TGTGCCAGCAGTTTAGGGCAACAGGGTTATGGCTACACCTTC.

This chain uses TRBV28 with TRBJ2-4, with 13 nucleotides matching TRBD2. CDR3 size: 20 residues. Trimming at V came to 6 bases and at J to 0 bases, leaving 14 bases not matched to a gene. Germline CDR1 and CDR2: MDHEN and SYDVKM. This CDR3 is CASRGKLSGLAGLAKNIQYF. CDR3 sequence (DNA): TGTGCCAGCAGGGGGAAATTGTCGGGACTAGCGGGACTAGCCAAAAACATTCAGTACTTC. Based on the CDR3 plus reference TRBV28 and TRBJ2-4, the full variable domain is DVKVTQSSRYLVKRTGEKVFLECVQDMDHENMFWYRQDPGLGLRLIYFSYDVKMKEKGDIPEGYSVSREKKERFSLILESASTNQTSMYLCASRGKLSGLAGLAKNIQYFGAGTRLSVL.

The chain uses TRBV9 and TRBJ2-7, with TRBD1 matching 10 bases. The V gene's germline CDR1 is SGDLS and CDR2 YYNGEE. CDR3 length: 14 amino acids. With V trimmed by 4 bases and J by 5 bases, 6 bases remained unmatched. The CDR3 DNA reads TGTGCCAGCAGCCCCCGGACAGGGGGAGACGAGCAGTACTTC. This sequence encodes CASSPRTGGDEQYF.